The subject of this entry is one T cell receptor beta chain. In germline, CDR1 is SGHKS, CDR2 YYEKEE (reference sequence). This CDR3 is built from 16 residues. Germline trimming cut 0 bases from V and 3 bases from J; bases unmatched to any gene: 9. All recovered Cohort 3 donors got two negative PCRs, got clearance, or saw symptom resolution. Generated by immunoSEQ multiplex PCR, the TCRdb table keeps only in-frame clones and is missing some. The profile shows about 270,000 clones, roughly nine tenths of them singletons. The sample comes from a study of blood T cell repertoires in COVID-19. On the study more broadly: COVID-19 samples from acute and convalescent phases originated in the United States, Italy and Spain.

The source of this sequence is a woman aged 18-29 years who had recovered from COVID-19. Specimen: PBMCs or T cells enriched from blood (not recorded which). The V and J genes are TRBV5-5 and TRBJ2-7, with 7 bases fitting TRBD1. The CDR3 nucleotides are TGTGCCAGCAGCTTGGCTAAAGGGACAGCTAGCTACGAGCAGTACTTC. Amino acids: CASSLAKGTASYEQYF. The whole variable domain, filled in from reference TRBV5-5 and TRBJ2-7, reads DAGVTQSPTHLIKTRGQQVTLRCSPISGHKSVSWYQQVLGQGPQFIFQYYEKEERGRGNFPDRFSARQFPNYSSELNVNALLLGDSALYLCASSLAKGTASYEQYFGPGTRLTVT.